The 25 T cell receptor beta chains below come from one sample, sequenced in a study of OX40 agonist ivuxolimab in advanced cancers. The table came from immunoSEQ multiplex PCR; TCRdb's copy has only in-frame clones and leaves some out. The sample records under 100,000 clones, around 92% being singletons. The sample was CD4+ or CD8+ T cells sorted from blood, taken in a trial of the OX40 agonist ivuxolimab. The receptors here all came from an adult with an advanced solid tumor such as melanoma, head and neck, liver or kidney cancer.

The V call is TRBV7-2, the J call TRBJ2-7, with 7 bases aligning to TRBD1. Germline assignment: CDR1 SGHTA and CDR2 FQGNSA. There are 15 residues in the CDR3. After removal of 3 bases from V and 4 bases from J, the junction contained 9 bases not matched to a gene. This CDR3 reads CASSLEPGQWYEQYF. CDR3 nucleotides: TGTGCCAGCAGCTTGGAGCCGGGACAGTGGTACGAGCAGTACTTC.

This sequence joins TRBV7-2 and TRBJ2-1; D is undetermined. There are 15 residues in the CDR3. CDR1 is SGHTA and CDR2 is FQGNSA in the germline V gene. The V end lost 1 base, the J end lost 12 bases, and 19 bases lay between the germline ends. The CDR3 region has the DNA TGTGCCAGCAGCTTAGGTTGGGGTATAAATCTTGGGCAGTTCTTC. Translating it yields CASSLGWGINLGQFF.

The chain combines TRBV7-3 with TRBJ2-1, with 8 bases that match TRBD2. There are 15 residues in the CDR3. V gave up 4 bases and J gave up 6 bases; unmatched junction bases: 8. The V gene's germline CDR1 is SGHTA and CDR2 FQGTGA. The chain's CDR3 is CASSSAGTSINEQFF. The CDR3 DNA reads TGTGCCAGCAGCTCGGCCGGGACTAGTATCAATGAGCAGTTCTTC.

Here the CDR3 DNA reads TGCGCCAGCAGCGTGACTAGCGGGATCCAGGGGGAGCAGTACTTC. Amino acid sequence: CASSVTSGIQGEQYF. The chain employs TRBV5-1 and TRBJ2-7; TRBD2 matches 11 bases. With 4 bases clipped from V and 7 bases from J, the junction kept 10 bases outside the gene matches. This CDR3 has 15 amino acids. Germline V gene sequence: CDR1 SGHRS, CDR2 YFSETQ.

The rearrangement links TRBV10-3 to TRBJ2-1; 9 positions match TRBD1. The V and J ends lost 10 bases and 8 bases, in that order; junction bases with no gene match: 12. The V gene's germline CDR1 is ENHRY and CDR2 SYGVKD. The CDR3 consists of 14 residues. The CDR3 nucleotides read TGTGCCACGAAACGGGGACAGGGCGACTATGAGCAGTTCTTC. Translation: CATKRGQGDYEQFF.

This chain's CDR3 is CASSEPDDRESFTSYEQYF. Here the CDR3 DNA reads TGCGCCAGCAGTGAGCCGGATGACAGGGAAAGTTTTACGTCCTACGAGCAGTACTTC. The rearrangement joins TRBV10-1 to TRBJ2-7; 7 positions match TRBD1. Trimming took 2 bases from V and 1 from J; bases not matched to a gene: 17. The germline V gene has CDR1 WNHNN and CDR2 SYGVQD (reference sequence). The CDR3 sequence is 19 residues long.

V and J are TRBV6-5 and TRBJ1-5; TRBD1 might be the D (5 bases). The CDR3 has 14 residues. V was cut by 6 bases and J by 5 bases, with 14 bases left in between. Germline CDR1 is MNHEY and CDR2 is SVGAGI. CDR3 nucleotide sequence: TGTGCCAGCAGGGGGCGGGAGGGATATCAGCCCCAGCATTTT. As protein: CASRGREGYQPQHF.

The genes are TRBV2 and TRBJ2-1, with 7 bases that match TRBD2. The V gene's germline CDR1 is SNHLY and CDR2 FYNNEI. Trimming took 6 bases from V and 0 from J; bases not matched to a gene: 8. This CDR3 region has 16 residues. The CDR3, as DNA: TGTGCCAGCAGCCCGAGTACGGGGGGCTCCTACAATGAGCAGTTCTTC. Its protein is CASSPSTGGSYNEQFF.

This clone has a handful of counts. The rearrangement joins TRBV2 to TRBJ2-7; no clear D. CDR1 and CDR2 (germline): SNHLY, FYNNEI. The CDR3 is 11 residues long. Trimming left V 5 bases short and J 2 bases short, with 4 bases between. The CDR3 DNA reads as TGTGCCAGCAGTAAGACCTACGAGCAGTACTTC. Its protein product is CASSKTYEQYF.

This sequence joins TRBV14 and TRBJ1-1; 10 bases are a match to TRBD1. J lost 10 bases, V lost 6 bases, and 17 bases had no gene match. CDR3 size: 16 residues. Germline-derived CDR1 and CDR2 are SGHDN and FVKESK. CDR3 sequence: CASSSFTGTGEIGAFF. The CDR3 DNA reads TGTGCCAGCAGTTCCTTCACCGGGACAGGGGAAATCGGAGCTTTCTTT.

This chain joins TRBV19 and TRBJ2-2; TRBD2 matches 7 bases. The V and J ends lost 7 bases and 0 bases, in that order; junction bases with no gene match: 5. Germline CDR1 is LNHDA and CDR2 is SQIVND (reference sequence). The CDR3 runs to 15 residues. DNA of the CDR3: TGTGCCAGTACTAGCGGACTTTCGAACACCGGGGAGCTGTTTTTT. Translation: CASTSGLSNTGELFF.

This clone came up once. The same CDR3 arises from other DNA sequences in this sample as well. CDR3 sequence: CASNRPNTEAFF. The CDR3 DNA reads TGTGCCAGCAACCGTCCGAACACTGAAGCTTTCTTT. The rearrangement joins TRBV11-2 to TRBJ1-1; D uncertain. Trimming shortened V by 7 bases and J by 1 base, and 7 bases separated the two germline ends. In germline, CDR1 is SGHAT, CDR2 FQNNGV. The CDR3 spans 12 residues.

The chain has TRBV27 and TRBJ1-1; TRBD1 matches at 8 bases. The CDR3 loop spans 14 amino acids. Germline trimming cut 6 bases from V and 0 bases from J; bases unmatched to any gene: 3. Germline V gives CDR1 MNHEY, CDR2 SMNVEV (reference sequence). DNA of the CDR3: TGTGCCAGCAGCCGGACAGGGATGAACACTGAAGCTTTCTTT. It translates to CASSRTGMNTEAFF.

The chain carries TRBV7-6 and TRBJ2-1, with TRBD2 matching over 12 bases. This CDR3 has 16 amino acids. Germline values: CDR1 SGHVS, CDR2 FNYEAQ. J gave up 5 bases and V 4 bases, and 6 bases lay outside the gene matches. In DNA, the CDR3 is TGTGCCAGCAGCTCCCGGACTAGCGGGACCAACAATGAGCAGTTCTTC. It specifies CASSSRTSGTNNEQFF.

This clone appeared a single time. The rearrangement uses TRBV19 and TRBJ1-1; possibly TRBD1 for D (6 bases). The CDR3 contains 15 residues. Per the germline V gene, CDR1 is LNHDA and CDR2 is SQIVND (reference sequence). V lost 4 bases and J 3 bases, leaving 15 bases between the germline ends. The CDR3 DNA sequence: TGTGCCAGTAGTAATGTTGGCAGGGGCTACACTGAAGCTTTCTTT. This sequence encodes CASSNVGRGYTEAFF.

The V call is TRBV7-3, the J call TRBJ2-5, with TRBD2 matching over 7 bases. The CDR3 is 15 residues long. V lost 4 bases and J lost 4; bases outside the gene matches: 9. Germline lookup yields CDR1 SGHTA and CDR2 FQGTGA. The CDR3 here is CASSWSGGRSETQYF. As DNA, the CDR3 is TGTGCCAGCAGCTGGAGTGGCGGGAGATCAGAGACCCAGTACTTC.

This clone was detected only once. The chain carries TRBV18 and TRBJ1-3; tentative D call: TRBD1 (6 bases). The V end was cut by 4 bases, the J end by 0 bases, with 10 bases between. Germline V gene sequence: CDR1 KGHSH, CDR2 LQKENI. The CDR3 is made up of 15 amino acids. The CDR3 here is CASSRRDNSGNTIYF. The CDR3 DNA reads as TGTGCCAGCTCACGGAGGGACAACTCTGGAAACACCATATATTTT.

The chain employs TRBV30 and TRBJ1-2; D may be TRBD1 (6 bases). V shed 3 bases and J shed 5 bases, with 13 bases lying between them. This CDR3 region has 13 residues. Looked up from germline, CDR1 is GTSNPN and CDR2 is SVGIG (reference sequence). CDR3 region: CAWSRGLGYGYTF. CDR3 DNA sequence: TGTGCCTGGAGCAGGGGATTGGGATATGGCTACACCTTC. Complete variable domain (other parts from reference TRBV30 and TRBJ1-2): SQTIHQWPATLVQPVGSPLSLECTVEGTSNPNLYWYRQAAGRGLQLLFYSVGIGQISSEVPQNLSASRPQDRQFILSSKKLLLSDSGFYLCAWSRGLGYGYTFGSGTRLTVV.

CDR3 loop: CASSLELGVTEAFF. In DNA form, the CDR3 reads TGCGCCAGCAGCTTGGAGTTAGGGGTGACTGAAGCTTTCTTT. The chain has TRBV5-1 and TRBJ1-1; TRBD1 might be the D (5 bases). This CDR3 has 14 residues. From germline, CDR1 is SGHRS and CDR2 YFSETQ. V lost 0 bases to trimming and J lost 5 bases, with 11 bases between them.

The DNA of the CDR3 is TGTGCCAGCAGCTTAACTGAAGGGGGACAAGAGACCCAGTACTTC. Protein product: CASSLTEGGQETQYF. The chain uses TRBV7-3 and TRBJ2-5; weak D call: TRBD1 (6 bases). Germline V gives CDR1 SGHTA, CDR2 FQGTGA. The CDR3 extends over 15 amino acids. Deletions cut 0 bases from V and 2 bases from J, with 10 bases between. The entire variable domain, with the rest obtained from reference TRBV7-3 and TRBJ2-5, is as follows: GAGVSQTPSNKVTEKGKYVELRCDPISGHTALYWYRQSLGQGPEFLIYFQGTGAADDSGLPNDRFFAVRPEGSVSTLKIQRTERGDSAVYLCASSLTEGGQETQYFGPGTRLLVL.

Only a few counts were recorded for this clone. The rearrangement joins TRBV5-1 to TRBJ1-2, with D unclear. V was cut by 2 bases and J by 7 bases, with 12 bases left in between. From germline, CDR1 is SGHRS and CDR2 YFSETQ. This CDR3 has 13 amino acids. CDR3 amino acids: CASSFNGNLGYTF. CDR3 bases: TGCGCCAGCAGCTTCAACGGAAACCTTGGCTACACCTTC. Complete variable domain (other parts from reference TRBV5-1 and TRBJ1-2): KAGVTQTPRYLIKTRGQQVTLSCSPISGHRSVSWYQQTPGQGLQFLFEYFSETQRNKGNFPGRFSGRQFSNSRSEMNVSTLELGDSALYLCASSFNGNLGYTFGSGTRLTVV.

The CDR3 is CASIRARDTEAFF. In DNA form, the CDR3 reads TGTGCCAGCATCCGGGCCCGAGACACTGAAGCTTTCTTT. The rearrangement links TRBV2 to TRBJ1-1; D not resolved. This CDR3 spans 13 amino acids. Germline V gives CDR1 SNHLY, CDR2 FYNNEI. V dropped 7 bases and J dropped 3 bases, with 12 bases sitting between them.

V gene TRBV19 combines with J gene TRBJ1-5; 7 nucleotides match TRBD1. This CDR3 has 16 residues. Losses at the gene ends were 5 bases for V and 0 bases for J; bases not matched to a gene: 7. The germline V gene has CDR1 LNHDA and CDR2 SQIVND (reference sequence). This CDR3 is CASSPRTGYSNQPQHF. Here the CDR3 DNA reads TGTGCCAGTAGTCCCCGGACAGGCTATAGCAATCAGCCCCAGCATTTT. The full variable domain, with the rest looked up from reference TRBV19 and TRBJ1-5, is DGGITQSPKYLFRKEGQNVTLSCEQNLNHDAMYWYRQDPGQGLRLIYYSQIVNDFQKGDIAEGYSVSREKKESFPLTVTSAQKNPTAFYLCASSPRTGYSNQPQHFGDGTRLSIL.

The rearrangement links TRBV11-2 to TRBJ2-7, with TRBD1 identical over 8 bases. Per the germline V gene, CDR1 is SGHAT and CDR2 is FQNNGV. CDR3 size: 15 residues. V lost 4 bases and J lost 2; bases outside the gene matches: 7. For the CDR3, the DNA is TGTGCCAGCAGCTACCCCGGGACAGGAACCTACGAGCAGTACTTC. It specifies CASSYPGTGTYEQYF.

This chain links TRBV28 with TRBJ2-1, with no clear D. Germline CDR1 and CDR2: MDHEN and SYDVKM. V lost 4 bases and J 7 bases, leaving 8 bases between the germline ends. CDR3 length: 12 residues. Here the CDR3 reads CASSSWKNEQFF. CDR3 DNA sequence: TGTGCCAGCAGTTCATGGAAAAATGAGCAGTTCTTC.